Listed here are 18 T cell receptor beta chains from one sample, sequenced in a study of blood T cell repertoires in COVID-19 (dated by TCRdb to 2018 to 2021). The method was the immunoSEQ multiplex PCR assay. TCRdb's version of the immuneACCESS table is confined to in-frame rearrangements and falls short of the full clone set. An unresolved V gene accounts for under half of the shortfall where checked; the remainder is of unknown origin. The sample table records tens of thousands of clones; approximately 90% of these occur just once. The ten top clones hold just over 8% of the sample. The sample comprised peripheral blood. The source of these receptors is a man aged 25 to 45 with acute or convalescent COVID-19.

V and J are TRBV25-1 and TRBJ1-4; D gene uncertain. CDR3 length equals 14 residues. Germline-derived CDR1 and CDR2 are MGHDK and SYGVNS. V dropped 3 bases and J dropped 0 bases, with 5 bases sitting between them. This CDR3 is CASSDQTTNEKLFF. CDR3 nucleotide sequence: TGTGCCAGCAGTGATCAGACAACTAATGAAAAACTGTTTTTT.

The chain combines TRBV28 with TRBJ2-1; a possible D gene is TRBD1 (6 bases). V was pared by 7 bases and J by 0 bases, with 13 bases between. There are 15 residues in the CDR3. Germline assignment: CDR1 MDHEN and CDR2 SYDVKM. Here the CDR3 DNA reads TGTGCCAGCAACGGTGGCAGGGGCTCCTACAATGAGCAGTTCTTC. It yields the protein CASNGGRGSYNEQFF.

This clone was found once. The chain joins TRBV3-1 (or the pseudogene TRBV3-2) to TRBJ2-7; TRBD2 matches at 15 bases. Germline values: CDR1 LGHDT, CDR2 YNNKEL (reference sequence). The J segment lost 4 bases and the V segment lost 8 bases, leaving 0 bases of the junction unmatched. This CDR3 spans 13 amino acids. The CDR3 is CASGTSGRYEQYF. In DNA, the CDR3 is TGTGCCAGCGGGACTAGCGGGAGGTACGAGCAGTACTTC.

V is TRBV9 and J is TRBJ2-3; D is possibly TRBD2 (6 bases). V lost 0 bases and J lost 3, with 23 bases in between. Germline values: CDR1 SGDLS, CDR2 YYNGEE. The CDR3 spans 19 residues. In nucleotides, the CDR3 is TGTGCCAGCAGCGTAGCTACATCGGGGGACCCGGGCTTTACAGATACGCAGTATTTT. It encodes CASSVATSGDPGFTDTQYF.

V gene TRBV19 combines with J gene TRBJ2-3; 14 bases fit TRBD2. The ends lost 7 bases at V and 7 bases at J; junction bases unmatched: 7. The CDR3 consists of 15 residues. Looked up from germline, CDR1 is LNHDA and CDR2 is SQIVND (reference sequence). CDR3 protein: CASTGLAGDINTQYF. In nucleotides, the CDR3 is TGTGCCAGTACGGGACTAGCGGGAGACATAAATACGCAGTATTTT.

The V gene is TRBV28, the J gene TRBJ2-2, with D possibly matching TRBD2 (5 bases). This CDR3 is built from 12 residues. CDR1 MDHEN and CDR2 SYDVKM come from the germline V gene. V was clipped by 5 bases and J by 6 bases, with 7 bases between them. The CDR3 loop reads CASSTSSGELFF. The CDR3 DNA reads TGTGCCAGCAGTACTAGTTCCGGGGAGCTGTTTTTT.

V usage is TRBV29-1 and J usage is TRBJ1-2, with a possible D match to TRBD1 (6 bases). The CDR3 runs to 13 residues. CDR1 and CDR2 (germline): SQVTM, ANQGSEA. Trimming left V 6 bases short and J 7 bases short, with 18 bases between. As DNA, the CDR3 is TGCAGCGTGGCGCCCGGGACACAGTTTGGCTACACCTTC. Translation: CSVAPGTQFGYTF.

The CDR3 protein is CASDRGGANVLTF. CDR3 sequence (DNA): TGTGCCAGTGACAGGGGTGGGGCCAACGTCCTGACTTTC. The chain is built from TRBV2 and TRBJ2-6, with 8 bases fitting TRBD1. Trimming removed 9 bases from V and 3 bases from J; junction bases left unmatched: 1. The germline V gene encodes CDR1 SNHLY and CDR2 FYNNEI. The CDR3 consists of 13 residues. The variable domain in full, completed from reference TRBV2 and TRBJ2-6, reads EPEVTQTPSHQVTQMGQEVILRCVPISNHLYFYWYRQILGQKVEFLVSFYNNEISEKSEIFDDQFSVERPDGSNFTLKIRSTKLEDSAMYFCASDRGGANVLTFGAGSRLTVL.

The chain joins TRBV29-1 to TRBJ2-1; 7 nucleotides match TRBD2. The CDR3 contains 14 residues. Trimming removed 7 bases from V and 8 bases from J; junction bases left unmatched: 14. Per the germline V gene, CDR1 is SQVTM and CDR2 is ANQGSEA. CDR3 residues: CSAGGDGSFDEQFF. CDR3 DNA sequence: TGCAGCGCTGGGGGGGACGGTTCTTTCGATGAGCAGTTCTTC.

V gene TRBV27 combines with J gene TRBJ1-4; D unclear. The germline V gene has CDR1 MNHEY and CDR2 SMNVEV (reference sequence). CDR3 length equals 13 residues. Between the trimmed V and J ends, which lost 4 bases and 8 bases, there was a span of 11 bases. CDR3 in DNA: TGTGCCAGCAGTTACGGGAGAGTAGAAAAACTGTTTTTT. Translation: CASSYGRVEKLFF.

This chain connects TRBV28 to TRBJ2-5; D perhaps matches TRBD2 (5 bases). This CDR3 is 12 amino acids long. Germline CDR1 is MDHEN and CDR2 is SYDVKM. Trimming took off 7 bases at V and 5 bases at J, with 11 bases between the two ends. The CDR3 DNA is TGTGCCAGCACCACGGGCGGGGAGACCCAGTACTTC. It yields the protein CASTTGGETQYF.

V is TRBV11-2 and J is TRBJ2-4; 8 nucleotides match TRBD2. This CDR3 spans 14 amino acids. Germline V lookup: CDR1 SGHAT, CDR2 FQNNGV. Unmatched junction bases numbered 0, after V lost 5 bases and J lost 0 bases. The CDR3 coding sequence is TGTGCCAGCAGCCTAGCGGGAGCCAAAAACATTCAGTACTTC. This translates into CASSLAGAKNIQYF.

V is TRBV11-3 and J is TRBJ1-4; unclear D gene. V was shortened by 0 bases and J by 10 bases, with 21 bases between the two germline ends. Germline V lookup: CDR1 SGHNT, CDR2 YENEEA. The CDR3 length is 17 residues. The CDR3: CASSLDLPLLTEGKLFF. The CDR3 nucleotides are TGTGCCAGCAGCTTAGATTTACCTCTTCTAACGGAGGGAAAACTGTTTTTT.

The V gene is TRBV4-2, the J gene TRBJ1-2; the D is unclear. There are 13 residues in the CDR3. Germline lookup yields CDR1 LGHNA and CDR2 YNFKEQ. The V gene lost 1 base and the J gene lost 10 bases, with 13 bases spanning the gap. The CDR3 DNA is TGTGCCAGCAGCCAAGGCGAGAACCGTTTCTACACCTTC. It codes for CASSQGENRFYTF.

The gene calls are TRBV12-3 or TRBV12-4 and TRBJ1-5, with D unresolved. CDR3 length: 13 amino acids. The ends were cut back, 6 bases at V and 4 bases at J, with 10 bases in the middle. CDR3 bases: TGTGCCAGCAGCCCCGGTAGAAATCAGCCCCAGCATTTT. Translated: CASSPGRNQPQHF.

This rearrangement joins TRBV18 to TRBJ2-5; TRBD1 is a possible D gene (6 bases). The CDR3 contains 13 residues. The V gene lost 3 bases and the J gene lost 2 bases, with 7 bases spanning the gap. Germline values: CDR1 KGHSH, CDR2 LQKENI. DNA of the CDR3: TGTGCCAGCTCACCGGGACAACAAGAGACCCAGTACTTC. Translating it yields CASSPGQQETQYF.

This chain uses TRBV2 with TRBJ1-5; D unclear. The ends were cut back, 4 bases at V and 5 bases at J, with 6 bases in the middle. Germline V gives CDR1 SNHLY, CDR2 FYNNEI. This CDR3 is built from 12 residues. CDR3 in amino acids: CASSGEDQPQHF. CDR3 in DNA: TGTGCCAGCAGTGGCGAGGATCAGCCCCAGCATTTT.

This clone showed up just once. The V and J genes are TRBV6-5 and TRBJ2-7; D uncertain. The CDR3 covers 15 residues. V was shortened by 0 bases and J by 6 bases, with 15 bases between the two germline ends. CDR1 is MNHEY, CDR2 SVGAGI, per germline. In DNA form, the CDR3 reads TGTGCCAGCAGTTACTCATTGTCAGTCGGGTCCGAGCAGTACTTC. Translation gives CASSYSLSVGSEQYF.